The rows below give T cell receptor beta chains drawn from one sample of a study of CD4+ T cells in melanoma. Measured with immunoSEQ multiplex PCR; TCRdb has only the in-frame clones, and not every one. The table shows some 47,000 clones, with nearly 90% occurring only once. Input material: peripheral blood. Receptor source: a human donor with melanoma. CDR3s include the opening cysteine and the closing phenylalanine or tryptophan. A D gene is named only where the DNA matches it firmly. The size field is filled for only some rows; it gives once, few, many or a size class.

v_gene	d_gene	abundance	j_gene	CDR3nt	CDR3aa
TRBV28	.	few	TRBJ2-5	TGTGCCAGCACAAAGGATGGGCCGGGACGCATATTAGAGACCCAGTACTTC	CASTKDGPGRILETQYF
TRBV7-2	.	.	TRBJ1-5	TGTGCCAGCAGCTCACTCGGCCAGGCGATACTGTCTTTT	CASSSLGQAILSF
TRBV9	TRBD2	.	TRBJ2-5	TGTGCCAGCAGTGTCGGACTAGCGGGTCGCCAAGAGACCCAGTACTTC	CASSVGLAGRQETQYF
TRBV19	.	.	TRBJ2-7	TGTGCCAGTAGTACTTCAGGGGGAGGGTACGACGAGCAGTACTTC	CASSTSGGGYDEQYF
TRBV27	.	once	TRBJ2-7	TGTGCCAGCAGTTCGGTAGTAAATTTAAACGAGCAGTACTTC	CASSSVVNLNEQYF
TRBV13	.	.	TRBJ2-3	TGTGCCAGCAACTCCGGGACTAGCACAGATACGCAGTATTTT	CASNSGTSTDTQYF
TRBV25-1	TRBD1	once	TRBJ1-1	TGTGCCAGCAGTCAGGGGGCCACCGTAGCTTTCTTT	CASSQGATVAFF
TRBV7-2	.	.	TRBJ1-1	TGTGCCAGCAGCTTAGGGGGTGAAGCTTTCTTT	CASSLGGEAFF
TRBV6-1	TRBD2	.	TRBJ2-1	TGTGCCAGCAGTAGCGGGGGGCAAAACAATGAGCAGTTCTTC	CASSSGGQNNEQFF
TRBV7-9	.	.	TRBJ2-2	TGTGCCAGCAGCTTAGTCGGGCACACCGGGGAGCTGTTTTTT	CASSLVGHTGELFF
TRBV29-1	.	once	TRBJ2-1	TGCAGCGTTTTCCTCGAGCGGACGAGCTCCTACAATGAGCAGTTCTTC	CSVFLERTSSYNEQFF
TRBV29-1	.	.	TRBJ2-7	TGCAGCGTTGAAGAGGCAGTGACAGCTCGGGGCGAGCAGTACTTC	CSVEEAVTARGEQYF
TRBV7-3	.	few	TRBJ2-2	TGTGCCAGCAGCGTATCGTCCCAGGGGGAGCTGTTTTTT	CASSVSSQGELFF
TRBV27	.	.	TRBJ2-1	TGTGCCAGCAGCCCTAGCGGAGGGGGTGAGCAGTTCTTC	CASSPSGGGEQFF
TRBV25-1	.	.	TRBJ2-3	TGTGCCAGCAGGGCAAGGGATAACACAGATACGCAGTATTTT	CASRARDNTDTQYF
TRBV9	.	once	TRBJ1-3	TGTGCCAGCAGCGCGACGGCCTTCAAAGGGGACACCATATATTTT	CASSATAFKGDTIYF
TRBV4-1	TRBD1	.	TRBJ2-7	TGCGCCAGCAGCCAAGAGGACAGGGGTGCCTCCTACGAGCAGTACTTC	CASSQEDRGASYEQYF
TRBV5-4	.	.	TRBJ2-7	TGTGCCAGCAGCTTGGGGTCCTCGGCCCCCTACGAGCAGTACTTC	CASSLGSSAPYEQYF
TRBV6-5	.	.	TRBJ1-5	TGTGCCAGCAGTTACGGCGGGAGCAATCAGCCCCAGCATTTT	CASSYGGSNQPQHF
TRBV7-2	.	once	TRBJ2-2	TGTGCCAGCACCCGAGATGGGAACACCGGGGAGCTGTTTTTT	CASTRDGNTGELFF
TRBV7-9	TRBD1	once	TRBJ2-6	TGTGCCAGCAGCCACGCCGGGACAGGGGGTCCTGGGGCCAACGTCCTGACTTTC	CASSHAGTGGPGANVLTF
TRBV10-3	TRBD1	.	TRBJ2-5	TGTGCCATCAGTGGCCAAGCCACAGGGGGCGAAGAGACCCAGTACTTC	CAISGQATGGEETQYF
TRBV11-3	.	.	TRBJ1-1	TGTGCCAGCAGCCCCGGACTGGGGGCAGGAGCTTTCTTT	CASSPGLGAGAFF
TRBV10-3	.	.	TRBJ1-6	TGTGCCATCAGTGGTCAGGGTGTAGAATCACCCCTCCACTTT	CAISGQGVESPLHF
TRBV14	TRBD1	few	TRBJ2-5	TGTGCCAGCAGCCCCCAGGACAGGGGGGAGACCCAGTACTTC	CASSPQDRGETQYF
TRBV6-5	.	.	TRBJ2-1	TGTGCCAGCAGTTACTCGAATGGGGGCCCCTACAATGAGCAGTTCTTC	CASSYSNGGPYNEQFF
TRBV7-2	TRBD1	.	TRBJ1-5	TGTGCCAGCAGCTTAGGGCCGGACAGGGGGCTGCATCAGCCCCAGCATTTT	CASSLGPDRGLHQPQHF
TRBV28	.	.	TRBJ1-3	TGTGCCAGCAGTTTAACGGGCAGGAGCTCTGGAAACACCATATATTTT	CASSLTGRSSGNTIYF
TRBV7-9	.	.	TRBJ1-1	TGTGCCAGCAGCTTAGGACAGATGAACACTGAAGCTTTCTTT	CASSLGQMNTEAFF
TRBV7-3	TRBD2	.	TRBJ2-7	TGTGCCAGCAGCTTACAACCGACTAGCGGGGGATCCTACGAGCAGTACTTC	CASSLQPTSGGSYEQYF
TRBV2	TRBD1	.	TRBJ1-1	TGTGCCAGCAGTGATGTAGGGGGCAGTTCGAGCACTGAAGCTTTCTTT	CASSDVGGSSSTEAFF
TRBV7-2	.	.	TRBJ2-7	TGTGCCAGCAGCTTAGAACGAGACTACGAGCAGTACTTC	CASSLERDYEQYF